Reported below is one TCR beta chain. This sample stems from a study of CD8 T cells in Susac syndrome. CD8+ and CD4+ T cells from blood underwent TCR beta sequencing. Healthy donors served as the controls. They were matched for age and sex. Negative isolation yielded CD8+ and CD4+ T cells; FACS enriched TEMRA cells. Random hexamers were used to reverse transcribe roughly 0.5 to 1 ug of RNA. Amplification of TCR beta CDR3 spanned 54 Vbeta and 13 Jbeta via immunoSEQ multiplex PCR. Each CDR3 protein is one row after TCRdb ran MiXCR on the immunoSEQ multiplex PCR reads. The top ten clones hold approximately 0.09% of a sample with 130,000 to 150,000 distinct CDR3 sequences, 94% of them seen once. The specimen was CD4+ T cells from PBMCs. The TCR comes from a human donor in good health.

The CDR3 nucleotides read TGTGCCAGTAGTAGCAGGGGGCCGGATCAGCCCCAGCATTTT. This translates into CASSSRGPDQPQHF. The genes are TRBV19 and TRBJ1-5, with TRBD1 matching 8 bases. Germline V gene lookup returns CDR1 LNHDA and CDR2 SQIVND (reference sequence). V dropped 4 bases and J dropped 5; count of bases not matched to a gene: 4. The CDR3 runs to 14 residues.